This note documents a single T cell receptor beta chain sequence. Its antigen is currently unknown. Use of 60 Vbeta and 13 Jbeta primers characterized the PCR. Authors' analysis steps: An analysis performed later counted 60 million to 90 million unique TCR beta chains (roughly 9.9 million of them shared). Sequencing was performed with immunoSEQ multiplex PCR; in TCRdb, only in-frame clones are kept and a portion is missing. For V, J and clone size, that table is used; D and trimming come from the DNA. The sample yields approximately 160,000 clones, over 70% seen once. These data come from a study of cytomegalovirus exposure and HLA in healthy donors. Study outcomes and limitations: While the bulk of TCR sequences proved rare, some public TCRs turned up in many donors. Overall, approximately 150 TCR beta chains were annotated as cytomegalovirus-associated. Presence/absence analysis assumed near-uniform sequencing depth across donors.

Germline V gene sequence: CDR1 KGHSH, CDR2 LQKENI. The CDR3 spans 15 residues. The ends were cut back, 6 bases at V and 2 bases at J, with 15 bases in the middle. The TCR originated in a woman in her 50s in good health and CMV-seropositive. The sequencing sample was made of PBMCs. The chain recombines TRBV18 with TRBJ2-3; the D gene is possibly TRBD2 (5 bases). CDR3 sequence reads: CASSRSGFSTDTQYF. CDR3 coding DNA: TGTGCCAGCTCCCGCTCGGGGTTCTCCACAGATACGCAGTATTTT.